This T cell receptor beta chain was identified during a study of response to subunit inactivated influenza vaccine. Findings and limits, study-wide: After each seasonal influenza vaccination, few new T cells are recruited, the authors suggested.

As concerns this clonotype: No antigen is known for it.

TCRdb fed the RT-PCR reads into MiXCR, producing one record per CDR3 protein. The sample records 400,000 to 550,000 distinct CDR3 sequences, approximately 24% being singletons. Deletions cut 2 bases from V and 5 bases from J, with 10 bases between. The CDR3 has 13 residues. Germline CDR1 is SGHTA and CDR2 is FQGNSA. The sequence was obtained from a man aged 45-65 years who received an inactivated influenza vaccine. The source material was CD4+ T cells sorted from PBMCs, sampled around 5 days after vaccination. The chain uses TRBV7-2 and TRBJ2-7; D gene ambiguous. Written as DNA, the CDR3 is TGTGCCAGCAGCTTACTAGGTACGGACGAGCAGTACTTC. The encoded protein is CASSLLGTDEQYF.